This T cell receptor (beta chain) was observed in a study of T-cell reconstitution after alpha-beta-depleted transplantation in children. Study-wide results and limits: High day-60 TCRbeta diversity in some patients came from surviving recipient T cells and thymic progenitors. Reported findings indicate that, about two months after transplant, alpha-beta T cells came from several hundred expanded clones, which were derived from non-depleted graft cells. A year post-transplant, T-cell counts and diversity derived mostly from newly produced T cells.

The CDR3 is made up of 14 amino acids. Germline CDR1 DFQATT, CDR2 SNEGSKA (reference sequence). The V gene lost 3 bases and the J gene lost 1 base, with 9 bases spanning the gap. This clonotype showed up just a few times. As yet, its antigen is unknown. The TCRbeta library incorporated unique molecular identifiers. TCRdb itself ran the PCR reads through MiXCR, one entry per CDR3 protein. The table records about 580,000 distinct CDR3 sequences, approximately 30% of them present only once. This sequence joins TRBV20-1 and TRBJ2-2, with no clear D. This receptor was obtained from a boy in the first two years of life with Wiskott-Aldrich syndrome, due to receive a stem cell transplant. The starting material was PBMCs, obtained before TCRalphabeta/CD19-depleted stem cell transplant. The CDR3 region has the DNA TGCAGTGCTAGGCCAGCGATGAACACCGGGGAGCTGTTTTTT. It translates to CSARPAMNTGELFF.